This section outlines one T cell receptor beta chain sequence together with its context. Antigen unknown. Within the sample, other DNA sequences also encode this same CDR3. Genomic DNA belonging to each subset was distributed in equal measure over several immunoSEQ plates. Original handling: ImmunoSEQ sequences covered only the junction and lacked quality scores; filtering therefore differed. Libraries were prepared by immunoSEQ multiplex PCR; TCRdb keeps only in-frame clonotypes and omits some of them. V and J calls and clone size are as listed in that table; D and trimming were resolved from the DNA. The data hold hundreds of thousands of clones, with 80% to 95% observed a single time. This sample was included in a study of shared clonotypes between healthy human individuals. At the level of the study: CD4 naive cells filled three plates per donor, CD4 memory three, CD8 naive two and CD8 memory one.

V shed 1 base and J shed 6 bases, with 8 bases lying between them. The CDR3 length is 13 residues. Looked up from germline, CDR1 is MGHRA and CDR2 is YSYEKL. It was CD45RO-negative cells, positively selected for CCR7, that made up naive CD8 cells, with terminally differentiated effector memory CD45RA+ cells excluded. Study-wide points: A handful of donors shared about 4.5% of their naive CD4 clonotypes.

This receptor was identified in a man aged 25 to 45 in good health. The source material was naive CD8+ T cells sorted from blood. The chain joins TRBV4-1 to TRBJ2-3; weak D call: TRBD2 (6 bases). This chain's CDR3 is CASSQVGGDTQYF. The CDR3 coding sequence is TGCGCCAGCAGCCAAGTTGGGGGGGATACGCAGTATTTT.